These 7 T cell receptor beta chains were all obtained from the same sample, sequenced in a study of CD8 T cells in Susac syndrome. Random hexamers were used to reverse transcribe an amount of roughly 0.45 to 1 ug RNA. TCRdb reprocessed the immunoSEQ multiplex PCR reads via MiXCR and lists one record per CDR3 protein. The sample has about 71,000 distinct CDR3 sequences, 93% seen once; the top ten hold about 0.14%. The specimen sequenced was CD4+ T cells from PBMCs. The receptors were gathered from a human donor with Susac syndrome.

This chain uses TRBV7-6 with TRBJ2-7, with no clear D. The germline V gene encodes CDR1 SGHVS and CDR2 FNYEAQ. The germline V and J ends were trimmed by 1 base and 1 base, with 8 bases remaining between them. This CDR3 contains 14 residues. The CDR3 DNA reads as TGTGCCAGCAGCTTAGTTTCGTCATCCTACGAGCAGTACTTC. The encoded protein is CASSLVSSSYEQYF.

The rearrangement links TRBV29-1 to TRBJ2-2; 8 nucleotides align to TRBD1. Germline CDR1 and CDR2: SQVTM and ANQGSEA. This CDR3 is 15 amino acids long. Trimming removed 4 bases from V and 8 bases from J; junction bases left unmatched: 12. CDR3: CSVVDIDRGTGELFF. CDR3 nucleotide sequence: TGCAGCGTTGTCGACATCGACAGGGGAACGGGGGAGCTGTTTTTT.

J is TRBJ1-1 and V is TRBV29-1; D is uncertain. CDR3 length equals 14 residues. The V end lost 5 bases, the J end lost 4 bases, and 17 bases lay between the germline ends. CDR1 and CDR2 from the germline V gene are SQVTM and ANQGSEA. CDR3 DNA sequence: TGCAGCGTTAGCCTTGGGGTGGGTGGCACTGAAGCTTTCTTT. Its translation is CSVSLGVGGTEAFF.

The chain joins TRBV5-1 to TRBJ2-7; D is perhaps TRBD1 (6 bases). The CDR3 loop spans 14 amino acids. From germline, CDR1 is SGHRS and CDR2 YFSETQ. Deletions cut 6 bases from V and 5 bases from J, with 18 bases between. The DNA for the CDR3 is TGCGCCAGCACCCCCGACAATCCAGGGGACGAGCAGTACTTC. This gives the protein CASTPDNPGDEQYF.

The chain carries TRBV6-2 or TRBV6-3 and TRBJ2-3; D is unclear. Germline values: CDR1 MNHEY, CDR2 SVGEGT. V was trimmed by 7 bases and J by 4 bases, leaving 9 bases between them. CDR3 length equals 12 residues. CDR3 region: CASKKTPDTQYF. The CDR3 coding sequence is TGTGCCAGCAAAAAGACCCCAGATACGCAGTATTTT.

The genes are TRBV7-2 and TRBJ2-7; TRBD1 matches 7 bases. The CDR3 loop spans 15 amino acids. Germline CDR1 is SGHTA and CDR2 is FQGNSA. V lost 4 bases and J lost 3; bases outside the gene matches: 9. The CDR3 is CASSYTGTDLYEQYF. The CDR3 nucleotides are TGTGCCAGCAGCTACACCGGGACAGACCTCTACGAGCAGTACTTC.

This chain joins TRBV19 and TRBJ2-7; D is unclear. Trimming left V 0 bases short and J 5 bases short, with 8 bases between. The CDR3 runs 13 residues. Germline CDR1 and CDR2: LNHDA and SQIVND (reference sequence). CDR3 amino acids: CASSIDRTDEQYF. CDR3 DNA sequence: TGTGCCAGTAGTATAGACCGCACGGACGAGCAGTACTTC. The complete variable domain, with remaining parts taken from reference TRBV19 and TRBJ2-7, reads DGGITQSPKYLFRKEGQNVTLSCEQNLNHDAMYWYRQDPGQGLRLIYYSQIVNDFQKGDIAEGYSVSREKKESFPLTVTSAQKNPTAFYLCASSIDRTDEQYFGPGTRLTVT.